The following is a T cell receptor (beta chain) sequence with its context. This specimen belongs to a study of blood T cell repertoires in COVID-19. Study at large: Sites across the United States, Italy and Spain contributed samples from acute and convalescent COVID-19.

V lost 1 base to trimming and J lost 4 bases; unmatched junction nucleotides: 14. Germline CDR1 is MGHRA and CDR2 is YSYEKL. The CDR3 is 18 residues long. Original handling: Estimates of nucleated cell counts were drawn from the amplification of reference gene primers. Sequenced by immunoSEQ multiplex PCR; TCRdb stores in-frame clones only, minus some. For V, J and clone size, that table is used; D and trimming come from the DNA. The table lists some 110,000 clones, around 76% of them singletons, with about 6.3% in the top ten. Followed longitudinally, the Seattle patients had been enrolled during active infection.

This clonotype was sampled from a man older than 75 with COVID-19, enrolled during active disease. The chain carries TRBV4-1 and TRBJ2-7; TRBD1 aligns across 9 bases. The specimen was peripheral blood. In DNA form, the CDR3 reads TGCGCCAGCAGCCAAGGGTACTCCTTACGGGACAGGGCTTACGAGCAGTACTTC. Protein sequence: CASSQGYSLRDRAYEQYF.